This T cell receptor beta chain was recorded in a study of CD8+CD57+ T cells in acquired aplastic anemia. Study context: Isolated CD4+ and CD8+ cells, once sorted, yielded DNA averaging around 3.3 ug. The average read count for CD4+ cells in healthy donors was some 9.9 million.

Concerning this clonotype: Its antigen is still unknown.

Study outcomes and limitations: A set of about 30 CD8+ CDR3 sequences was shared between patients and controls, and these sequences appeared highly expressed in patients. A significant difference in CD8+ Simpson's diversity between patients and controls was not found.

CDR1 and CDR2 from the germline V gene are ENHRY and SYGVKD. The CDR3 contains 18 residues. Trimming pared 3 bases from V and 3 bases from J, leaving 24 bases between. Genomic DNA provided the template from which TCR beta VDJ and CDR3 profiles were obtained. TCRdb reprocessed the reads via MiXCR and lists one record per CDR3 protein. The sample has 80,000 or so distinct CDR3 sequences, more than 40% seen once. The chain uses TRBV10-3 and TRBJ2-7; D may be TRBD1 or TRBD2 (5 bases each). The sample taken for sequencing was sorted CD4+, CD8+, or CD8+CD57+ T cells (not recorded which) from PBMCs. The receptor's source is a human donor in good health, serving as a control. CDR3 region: CAISDSSLGVTLGYEQYF. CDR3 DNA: TGTGCCATCAGTGACTCTTCCTTGGGGGTGACCCTAGGCTACGAGCAGTACTTC.